What follows are 12 T cell receptor beta chains derived from one specimen sequenced in a study of shared clonotypes between healthy human individuals. Profiling relied on immunoSEQ multiplex PCR, and the TCRdb table lists in-frame clones only, not all of them. This sample has roughly 680,000 clones, with 55% to 80% found just once. Sample: memory CD4+ T cells sorted from blood. Subset defined: CD45RA-negative fraction. Every receptor here comes from a woman aged 25 to 45 in good health.

The J gene is TRBJ2-7, the V gene TRBV9; TRBD1 aligns across 10 bases. The J segment lost 5 bases and the V segment lost 0 bases, leaving 8 bases of the junction unmatched. The CDR3 extends over 16 amino acids. CDR1 and CDR2 from the germline V gene are SGDLS and YYNGEE. Here the CDR3 DNA reads TGTGCCAGCAGCGTAGTCTCGGGACAGGGGCCCCACGAGCAGTACTTC. The encoded protein is CASSVVSGQGPHEQYF.

Of note for this clone: This specimen includes other DNA sequences encoding the same CDR3. The chain combines TRBV5-1 with TRBJ2-5, with TRBD2 matching over 8 bases. Germline CDR1 reads SGHRS; CDR2 reads YFSETQ. The CDR3 has 14 residues. V lost 4 bases and J lost 2; bases outside the gene matches: 4. The CDR3: CASSPGGGQETQYF. The CDR3 nucleotides read TGCGCCAGCAGCCCGGGAGGGGGGCAAGAGACCCAGTACTTC.

The J gene is TRBJ2-7, the V gene TRBV27; D remains unclear. V dropped 6 bases and J dropped 2 bases, with 11 bases sitting between them. Germline assignment: CDR1 MNHEY and CDR2 SMNVEV (reference sequence). The CDR3 has 13 residues. The CDR3 loop is CASSSRPAYEQYF. The CDR3 DNA reads TGTGCCAGCAGCTCGAGACCAGCCTACGAGCAGTACTTC.

The chain couples TRBV28 to TRBJ1-2; D gene uncertain. This CDR3 has 13 residues. V lost 7 bases to trimming and J lost 0 bases, with 9 bases between them. Per germline, CDR1 MDHEN and CDR2 SYDVKM. CDR3 nucleotides: TGTGCCAGCACTCGAGATTCTAACTATGGCTACACCTTC. Its protein product is CASTRDSNYGYTF.

The CDR3 region has the DNA TGTGCCAGCAGCTTAAAGGTGCGACTAGCGGGAGGGCGCAATGAGCAGTTCTTC. Protein product: CASSLKVRLAGGRNEQFF. V and J are TRBV7-9 and TRBJ2-1, with 14 positions matching TRBD2. The CDR3 runs to 18 residues. J was trimmed by 6 bases and V by 2 bases; bases with no gene match: 9. CDR1 is SEHNR, CDR2 FQNEAQ, per germline (reference sequence).

V gene TRBV28 combines with J gene TRBJ2-5; D possibly corresponds to TRBD1 (5 bases). The J call may be mistaken, given a closer DNA end match to TRBJ2-7. CDR1 and CDR2 from the germline V gene are MDHEN and SYDVKM. This CDR3 spans 13 amino acids. The DNA of the CDR3 is TGTGCCAGCAGAGTTCCTAAGGGGAACGAGCAGTACTTC. Its translation: CASRVPKGNEQYF.

This chain connects TRBV15 to TRBJ2-1; D assignment may be TRBD1 or TRBD2 (5 bases each). Germline CDR1 is LNHNV and CDR2 is YYDKDF (reference sequence). V lost 2 bases and J 6 bases, leaving 8 bases between the germline ends. The CDR3 is made up of 13 amino acids. CDR3 sequence: CATSRHGGNEQFF. CDR3 coding DNA: TGTGCCACCAGCAGACATGGGGGCAATGAGCAGTTCTTC.

This clone was observed a few times. The V and J genes are TRBV2 and TRBJ2-7; 7 bases align to TRBD2. Germline-derived CDR1 and CDR2 are SNHLY and FYNNEI. The V segment lost 1 base and the J segment 2 bases; nucleotides outside the gene matches: 5. The CDR3 sequence is 15 residues long. The CDR3 DNA follows: TGTGCCAGCAGTGAAGTCTTCGCGGGAGCCTACGAGCAGTACTTC. Amino acids: CASSEVFAGAYEQYF.

The V gene is TRBV14, the J gene TRBJ1-2; D is possibly TRBD1 (6 bases). The CDR3 spans 15 residues. The ends were cut back, 3 bases at V and 3 bases at J, with 14 bases in the middle. Germline V gives CDR1 SGHDN, CDR2 FVKESK. The CDR3, as DNA: TGTGCCAGCAGCCACGAACGGACAGCTCACTATGGCTACACCTTC. Residues: CASSHERTAHYGYTF.

This clone has a count of ten or more. The chain carries TRBV5-6 and TRBJ2-1; 9 bases are shared with TRBD2. Germline loops: CDR1 SGHDT, CDR2 YYEEEE. V lost 2 bases, J lost 8 bases, and 11 bases stayed unmatched. The CDR3 length is 16 residues. The CDR3 is CASSFISGSGVDEQFF. The CDR3 DNA follows: TGTGCCAGCAGCTTTATTAGCGGGAGCGGGGTGGATGAGCAGTTCTTC. Full variable domain (missing parts from reference TRBV5-6 and TRBJ2-1): DAGVTQSPTHLIKTRGQQVTLRCSPKSGHDTVSWYQQALGQGPQFIFQYYEEEERQRGNFPDRFSGHQFPNYSSELNVNALLLGDSALYLCASSFISGSGVDEQFFGPGTRLTVL.

The chain employs TRBV9 and TRBJ2-7; D is possibly TRBD2 (6 bases). The CDR3 loop spans 15 amino acids. Trimming took 0 bases from V and 5 from J, leaving 15 bases between them. Looked up from germline, CDR1 is SGDLS and CDR2 is YYNGEE. The CDR3 DNA reads as TGTGCCAGCAGCGTAGAAGTAGGAGGGTTCGACGAGCAGTACTTC. Encoded protein: CASSVEVGGFDEQYF.

In its sample, this clone was seen a few times. The chain links TRBV28 to TRBJ2-7; 7 nucleotides match TRBD1. The V gene's germline CDR1 is MDHEN and CDR2 SYDVKM. This CDR3 comprises 16 residues. V shed 6 bases and J 2 bases; nucleotides not matched to a gene: 13. Here the CDR3 DNA reads TGTGCCAGCAGCCTACATGGACAGGCTAGGCCCTACGAGCAGTACTTC. Its protein product is CASSLHGQARPYEQYF.